Below are 31 T cell receptor beta chains sequenced from a single sample in a study of blood T cells in healthy people across ages. Combining a sample-barcoded 5' primer with a J-beta primer mix, a second PCR ran for roughly 7 to 12 cycles. A single record per CDR3 protein comes from TCRdb applying MiXCR to the 5' RACE reads. The table lists 1.5 million to 1.9 million distinct CDR3 sequences, approximately 43% of them singletons. The sample was blood. The receptors stem from a woman aged 18-35 years in good health.

This chain links TRBV18 with TRBJ2-5; D is unresolved. The J call is doubtful: the DNA matches TRBJ2-7 better. The CDR3 length is 16 residues. Germline V gene sequence: CDR1 KGHSH, CDR2 LQKENI. This CDR3 is CASSPPLLGVGYEQYF. CDR3 DNA: TGTGCCAGCTCACCACCCCTCTTGGGCGTAGGCTACGAGCAGTACTTC.

The chain uses TRBV7-9 and TRBJ1-5; 10 bases align to TRBD1. Trimming took 4 bases from V and 3 from J; bases not matched to a gene: 9. The CDR3 consists of 17 residues. CDR1 and CDR2 (germline): SEHNR, FQNEAQ (reference sequence). The CDR3 DNA follows: TGTGCCAGCAGCTCCGTGGGGACAGGGGAAGACAATCAGCCCCAGCATTTT. Its translation is CASSSVGTGEDNQPQHF.

The chain joins TRBV5-4 to TRBJ1-1; weak D call: TRBD1 (6 bases). CDR3 size: 13 residues. From germline, CDR1 is SGHNT and CDR2 YYREEE (reference sequence). Trimming stripped 5 bases from V and 5 bases from J, with 13 bases between. In nucleotides, the CDR3 is TGTGCCAGCAGTGCACTACAGGGAACTGAAGCTTTCTTT. This sequence encodes CASSALQGTEAFF. Based on the CDR3 plus reference TRBV5-4 and TRBJ1-1, the full variable domain is ETGVTQSPTHLIKTRGQQVTLRCSSQSGHNTVSWYQQALGQGPQFIFQYYREEENGRGNFPPRFSGLQFPNYSSELNVNALELDDSALYLCASSALQGTEAFFGQGTRLTVV.

This clonotype was counted at least ten times. The gene calls are TRBV27 and TRBJ2-7; TRBD1 or TRBD2 may be the D gene (5 bases each). V was clipped by 5 bases and J by 3 bases, with 11 bases between them. The germline V gene has CDR1 MNHEY and CDR2 SMNVEV (reference sequence). The CDR3 is made up of 13 amino acids. CDR3 sequence: CASSPFGGYEQYF. CDR3 DNA: TGTGCCAGCAGTCCCTTTGGGGGCTACGAGCAGTACTTC.

In this sample, this clonotype turned up a few times. The chain uses TRBV20-1 and TRBJ1-1, with D hard to call. Per the germline V gene, CDR1 is DFQATT and CDR2 is SNEGSKA (reference sequence). This CDR3 spans 14 amino acids. V was shortened by 6 bases and J by 2 bases, with 16 bases between the two germline ends. CDR3 residues: CSAKGARVNTEAFF. As DNA, the CDR3 is TGCAGTGCAAAGGGCGCCCGGGTAAACACTGAAGCTTTCTTT.

The chain is built from TRBV4-2 and TRBJ1-1; D not certain. Trimming stripped 5 bases from V and 0 bases from J, with 13 bases between. Germline V gene lookup returns CDR1 LGHNA and CDR2 YNFKEQ. The CDR3 extends over 15 amino acids. CDR3 residues: CASSDLERLNTEAFF. The CDR3 coding sequence is TGTGCCAGCAGCGACCTCGAACGGCTGAACACTGAAGCTTTCTTT.

This sequence joins TRBV5-1 and TRBJ1-1; the match to TRBD1 covers 7 bases. The CDR3 extends over 15 amino acids. Trimming took 3 bases from V and 3 from J; bases not matched to a gene: 8. CDR1 and CDR2 (germline): SGHRS, YFSETQ. The CDR3 bases are TGCGCCAGCAGCTCGACGGGACAGAGGGACACTGAAGCTTTCTTT. This gives the protein CASSSTGQRDTEAFF.

V usage is TRBV20-1 and J usage is TRBJ2-3, with D hard to call. The CDR3 length is 16 residues. In germline, CDR1 is DFQATT, CDR2 SNEGSKA (reference sequence). The V and J ends lost 2 bases and 5 bases respectively, with 20 bases between them. CDR3 nucleotide sequence: TGCAGTGCTAGACGGACGCCGGTTCCGACCCGAGATACGCAGTATTTT. Protein product: CSARRTPVPTRDTQYF.

Many counts were recorded for this clonotype. The rearrangement uses TRBV30 and TRBJ2-7; 7 bases agree with TRBD1. After removal of 0 bases from V and 2 bases from J, the junction contained 4 bases not matched to a gene. CDR1 and CDR2 from the germline V gene are GTSNPN and SVGIG (reference sequence). CDR3 length: 14 amino acids. CDR3 in DNA: TGTGCCTGGAGTGTCCTGGGACAGACCTACGAGCAGTACTTC. Amino acids: CAWSVLGQTYEQYF.

The rearrangement joins TRBV6-1 to TRBJ2-2; 7 bases fit TRBD1. The CDR3 is 16 amino acids. Germline CDR1 and CDR2: MNHNS and SASEGT. Trimming took 3 bases from V and 1 from J; bases not matched to a gene: 5. The CDR3 reads CASSEWDSVNTGELFF. In DNA, the CDR3 is TGTGCCAGCAGTGAGTGGGACAGTGTGAACACCGGGGAGCTGTTTTTT.

This chain joins TRBV7-9 and TRBJ2-6; D gene ambiguous. The V end was cut by 1 base, the J end by 0 bases, with 19 bases between. Germline V gene lookup returns CDR1 SEHNR and CDR2 FQNEAQ (reference sequence). The CDR3 covers 20 residues. For the CDR3, the DNA is TGTGCCAGCAGCTTAGGTGTGCTCTCCGCCTCTTACTCTGGGGCCAACGTCCTGACTTTC. This gives the protein CASSLGVLSASYSGANVLTF.

As for this clonotype: An end of the junction differs from the germline gene, which may be a read error. The chain uses TRBV4-1 and TRBJ2-4; 10 bases fit TRBD2. There are 20 residues in the CDR3. Germline V gene lookup returns CDR1 MGHRA and CDR2 YSYEKL. The CDR3 region has the DNA TGCGCCAGCGGCCAAGATCGGGGAGCGGGGGGGCCTAAGGCCAAAAACATTCAGTACTTC. Protein: CASGQDRGAGGPKAKNIQYF.

The chain uses TRBV7-2 and TRBJ2-1; TRBD2 matches 11 bases. Losses at the gene ends were 1 base for V and 9 bases for J; bases not matched to a gene: 5. Germline CDR1 SGHTA, CDR2 FQGNSA. The length of the CDR3 is 15 residues. DNA for the CDR3: TGTGCCAGCAGCTTAGGGTCTAGCGGGGGGTGTGAGCAGTTCTTC. Its translation: CASSLGSSGGCEQFF.

This sequence joins TRBV10-3 and TRBJ2-7; D is undetermined. V was shortened by 1 base and J by 2 bases, with 12 bases between the two germline ends. Per the germline V gene, CDR1 is ENHRY and CDR2 is SYGVKD. The CDR3 totals 15 residues. The CDR3 bases are TGTGCCATCAGTGAGTATACAAGCACCGCCTACGAGCAGTACTTC. Its translation is CAISEYTSTAYEQYF.

This clonotype appeared once. It may be a read error: a sequence one base away is much more abundant. This chain connects TRBV25-1 to TRBJ1-1, with D possibly TRBD1 on 6 matching bases. Germline CDR1 and CDR2: MGHDK and SYGVNS. This CDR3 comprises 13 residues. The germline V and J ends were trimmed by 6 bases and 0 bases, with 8 bases remaining between them. In DNA, the CDR3 is TGTGCCAGCAGGGGACATATGAACACTGAAGCTTTCTTT. This translates into CASRGHMNTEAFF.

V and J are TRBV7-2 and TRBJ1-5, with unresolved D. The V gene lost 5 bases and the J gene lost 4 bases, with 12 bases spanning the gap. The CDR3 length is 14 residues. Germline CDR1 is SGHTA and CDR2 is FQGNSA. The CDR3 is CASSVRSENQPQHF. CDR3 bases: TGTGCCAGCAGCGTGCGATCGGAAAATCAGCCCCAGCATTTT.

The chain is built from TRBV5-6 and TRBJ2-7, with D perhaps TRBD2 (5 bases). The CDR3 has 16 amino acids. V was clipped by 0 bases and J by 3 bases, with 16 bases between them. The germline V gene has CDR1 SGHDT and CDR2 YYEEEE. CDR3 in DNA: TGTGCCAGCAGCTTGGCTCGGCTCGACGGACTCTACGAGCAGTACTTC. Translation: CASSLARLDGLYEQYF. The full variable domain, rest sourced from reference TRBV5-6 and TRBJ2-7, is DAGVTQSPTHLIKTRGQQVTLRCSPKSGHDTVSWYQQALGQGPQFIFQYYEEEERQRGNFPDRFSGHQFPNYSSELNVNALLLGDSALYLCASSLARLDGLYEQYFGPGTRLTVT.

The chain has TRBV20-1 and TRBJ2-5, with D possibly being TRBD1 (6 bases). The assigned J gene may be wrong: the sequence end matches TRBJ2-7 better. CDR3 length: 14 residues. CDR1 DFQATT and CDR2 SNEGSKA come from the germline V gene (reference sequence). This CDR3 reads CSVSRGRGPHEQYF. Written as DNA, the CDR3 is TGCAGTGTTAGTAGGGGCAGGGGTCCCCACGAGCAGTACTTC.

This clonotype has more than one count but fewer than ten. The DNA for the CDR3 is TGCGCCAGCAGTGTGGGACAGGGGTACCAAGAGACCCAGTACTTC. Amino acids: CASSVGQGYQETQYF. The chain recombines TRBV10-2 with TRBJ2-5, with 10 positions matching TRBD1. The germline gives CDR1 WSHSY, CDR2 SAAADI. The V gene end was trimmed by 4 bases and the J gene end by 0 bases; junction bases not matched to a gene: 2. This CDR3 is built from 15 residues.

In this sample, this clonotype turned up a few times. This chain links TRBV6-2 or TRBV6-3 with TRBJ1-6; tentatively, D is TRBD1 (5 bases). The germline V gene has CDR1 MNHEY and CDR2 SVGEGT. The CDR3 has 11 residues. Trimming cost V 4 bases and J 16 bases, with 11 bases left between them. The chain's CDR3 is CASSLKDNLHF. CDR3 DNA: TGTGCCAGCAGTTTGAAGGACAATCTCCACTTT.

This clonotype has only a few counts. The V call is TRBV6-2 or TRBV6-3, the J call TRBJ2-1; D remains unclear. Trimming shortened V by 0 bases and J by 0 bases, and 6 bases separated the two germline ends. This CDR3 spans 15 amino acids. CDR1 is MNHEY, CDR2 SVGEGT, per germline. The chain's CDR3 is CASSYSTYSYNEQFF. The CDR3 nucleotides read TGTGCCAGCAGTTACTCCACCTACTCCTACAATGAGCAGTTCTTC.

This chain joins TRBV10-3 and TRBJ2-1; D not resolved. CDR3 length equals 13 residues. Trimming pared 2 bases from V and 7 bases from J, leaving 9 bases between. Looked up from germline, CDR1 is ENHRY and CDR2 is SYGVKD. The CDR3 loop is CAISEAIGNEQFF. The CDR3, as DNA: TGTGCCATCAGTGAGGCGATCGGTAATGAGCAGTTCTTC.

This chain joins TRBV10-1 and TRBJ1-4; no clear D gene. The germline V and J ends were trimmed by 5 bases and 5 bases, with 9 bases remaining between them. The CDR3 extends over 13 amino acids. Germline values: CDR1 WNHNN, CDR2 SYGVQD (reference sequence). The CDR3 coding sequence is TGCGCCAGCAGTCCAAGGGTAAATGAAAAACTGTTTTTT. Encoded protein: CASSPRVNEKLFF.

This clonotype was counted only a few times. This rearrangement joins TRBV4-3 to TRBJ2-1; D is perhaps TRBD1 (5 bases). Looked up from germline, CDR1 is LGHNA and CDR2 is YSLEER. This CDR3 contains 14 residues. Trimming removed 6 bases from V and 2 bases from J, with 11 bases in between. As DNA, the CDR3 is TGCGCCAGCAGGGGGCAGGTTACCTACAATGAGCAGTTCTTC. Translated, it gives CASRGQVTYNEQFF.

The chain is built from TRBV11-2 and TRBJ2-3; 9 positions agree with TRBD2. This CDR3 region has 17 residues. Germline V gene data show CDR1 as SGHAT and CDR2 as FQNNGV. Trimming removed 2 bases from V and 9 bases from J; junction bases left unmatched: 15. The CDR3 region has the DNA TGTGCCAGCAGCTTACTACTGTCAACAGCGGGGGGACGCACGCAGTATTTT. Translated, it gives CASSLLLSTAGGRTQYF.

The chain uses TRBV7-8 and TRBJ1-1; D possibly corresponds to TRBD1 (6 bases). V lost 5 bases to trimming and J lost 5 bases, with 12 bases between them. CDR3 length: 13 amino acids. From germline, CDR1 is SGHVS and CDR2 FQNEAQ. The CDR3 here is CASSETTGTEAFF. CDR3 sequence (DNA): TGTGCCAGCAGCGAAACGACAGGAACTGAAGCTTTCTTT.

This clonotype appeared a few times. The chain joins TRBV7-2 to TRBJ2-7; 7 bases map to TRBD2. The CDR3 runs 15 residues. V gave up 8 bases and J gave up 2 bases; unmatched junction bases: 12. Germline assignment: CDR1 SGHTA and CDR2 FQGNSA. CDR3 nucleotides: TGTGCCAGCGGTCTAGCGGTTGGGGGAACCTACGAGCAGTACTTC. Translated, it gives CASGLAVGGTYEQYF.

This sequence joins TRBV24-1 and TRBJ2-1, with unresolved D. Trimming took 2 bases from V and 2 from J, leaving 12 bases between them. Germline lookup yields CDR1 KGHDR and CDR2 SFDVKD. The CDR3 spans 16 residues. CDR3 in DNA: TGTGCCACCAGTGATTCTACGGCTGTTGCCTACAATGAGCAGTTCTTC. Encoded protein: CATSDSTAVAYNEQFF.

This clonotype has a handful of counts. The chain links TRBV29-1 to TRBJ2-3; 11 nucleotides align to TRBD2. The V and J ends lost 5 bases and 4 bases, in that order; junction bases with no gene match: 11. The CDR3 covers 16 residues. Germline CDR1 is SQVTM and CDR2 is ANQGSEA. This CDR3 is CSVILLAGGAADTQYF. CDR3 sequence (DNA): TGCAGCGTTATCCTTCTAGCGGGAGGAGCGGCAGATACGCAGTATTTT.

Remarks on this clonotype: A much more abundant neighbour one base away suggests this may be a read error. V and J are TRBV2 and TRBJ2-1; 7 bases agree with TRBD2. The junction had 18 bases not matched to a gene; V was cut back by 9 bases and J by 10 bases. Germline V gene sequence: CDR1 SNHLY, CDR2 FYNNEI. The CDR3 extends over 15 amino acids. This chain's CDR3 is CASELAAGELGEQFF. For the CDR3, the DNA is TGTGCCAGTGAGCTAGCGGCCGGAGAGTTGGGCGAGCAGTTCTTC. The full variable domain, rest sourced from reference TRBV2 and TRBJ2-1, is EPEVTQTPSHQVTQMGQEVILRCVPISNHLYFYWYRQILGQKVEFLVSFYNNEISEKSEIFDDQFSVERPDGSNFTLKIRSTKLEDSAMYFCASELAAGELGEQFFGPGTRLTVL.

This clonotype was seen a handful of times. CDR3 sequence reads: CASSQDRTDSYNEQFF. The CDR3 DNA is TGCGCCAGCAGCCAAGATCGGACAGACTCCTACAATGAGCAGTTCTTC. This chain joins TRBV4-3 and TRBJ2-1, with D perhaps TRBD1 (6 bases). In germline, CDR1 is LGHNA, CDR2 YSLEER. The CDR3 extends over 16 amino acids. Trimming left V 0 bases short and J 0 bases short, with 9 bases between.